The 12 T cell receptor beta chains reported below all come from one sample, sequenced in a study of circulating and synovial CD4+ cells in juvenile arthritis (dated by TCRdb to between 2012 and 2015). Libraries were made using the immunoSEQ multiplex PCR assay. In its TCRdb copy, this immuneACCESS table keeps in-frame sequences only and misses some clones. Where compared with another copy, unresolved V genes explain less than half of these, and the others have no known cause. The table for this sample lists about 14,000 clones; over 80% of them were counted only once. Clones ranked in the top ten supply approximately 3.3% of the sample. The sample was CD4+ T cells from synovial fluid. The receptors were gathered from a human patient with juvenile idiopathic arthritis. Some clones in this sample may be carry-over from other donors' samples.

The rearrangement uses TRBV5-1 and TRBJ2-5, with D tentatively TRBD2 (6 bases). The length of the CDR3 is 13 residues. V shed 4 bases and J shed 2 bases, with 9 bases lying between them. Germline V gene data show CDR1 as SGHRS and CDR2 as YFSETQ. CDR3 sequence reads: CASSLGLQETQYF. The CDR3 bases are TGCGCCAGCAGCCTGGGACTGCAAGAGACCCAGTACTTC.

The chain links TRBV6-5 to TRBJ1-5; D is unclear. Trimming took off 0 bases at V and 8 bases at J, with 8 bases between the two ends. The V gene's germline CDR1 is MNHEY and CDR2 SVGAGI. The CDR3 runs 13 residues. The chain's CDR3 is CASSYSRREPQHF. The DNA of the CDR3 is TGTGCCAGCAGTTACTCCCGACGGGAGCCCCAGCATTTT.

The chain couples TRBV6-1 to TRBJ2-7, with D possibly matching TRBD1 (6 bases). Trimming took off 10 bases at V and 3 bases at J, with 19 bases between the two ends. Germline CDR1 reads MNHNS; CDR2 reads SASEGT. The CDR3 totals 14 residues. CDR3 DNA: TGTGCCACATGTCCCCAGGACAGTGTCTACGAGCAGTACTTC. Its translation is CATCPQDSVYEQYF.

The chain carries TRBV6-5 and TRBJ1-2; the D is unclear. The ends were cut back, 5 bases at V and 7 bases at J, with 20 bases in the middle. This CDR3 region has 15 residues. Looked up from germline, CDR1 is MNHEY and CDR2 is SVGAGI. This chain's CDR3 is CASSPRRGGWAGYTF. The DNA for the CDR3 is TGTGCCAGCAGTCCACGCCGTGGAGGGTGGGCTGGCTACACCTTC.

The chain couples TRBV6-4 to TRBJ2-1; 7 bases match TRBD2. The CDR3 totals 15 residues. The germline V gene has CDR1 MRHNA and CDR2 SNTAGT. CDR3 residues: CAPSRWGGSYNEQFF. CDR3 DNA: TGTGCACCCTCCCGATGGGGGGGCTCCTACAATGAGCAGTTCTTC.

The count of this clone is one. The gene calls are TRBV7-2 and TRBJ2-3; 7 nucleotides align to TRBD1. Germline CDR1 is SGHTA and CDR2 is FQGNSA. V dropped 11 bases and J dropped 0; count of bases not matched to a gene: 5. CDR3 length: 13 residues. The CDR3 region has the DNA TGTGCCTCTCGACAGGGTAGCACAGATACGCAGTATTTT. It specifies CASRQGSTDTQYF.

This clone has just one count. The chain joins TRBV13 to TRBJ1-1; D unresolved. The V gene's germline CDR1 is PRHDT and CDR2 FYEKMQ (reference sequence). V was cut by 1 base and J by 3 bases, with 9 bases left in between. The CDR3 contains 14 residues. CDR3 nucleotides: TGTGCCAGCAGCTTAGCTGAGAACTACACTGAAGCTTTCTTT. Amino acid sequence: CASSLAENYTEAFF.

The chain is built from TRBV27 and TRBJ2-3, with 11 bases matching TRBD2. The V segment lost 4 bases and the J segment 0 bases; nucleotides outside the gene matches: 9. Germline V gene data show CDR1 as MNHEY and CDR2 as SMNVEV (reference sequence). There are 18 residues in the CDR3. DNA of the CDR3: TGTGCCAGCAGTTCAGGACTAGCGGGCGTCTCTAGCACAGATACGCAGTATTTT. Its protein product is CASSSGLAGVSSTDTQYF.

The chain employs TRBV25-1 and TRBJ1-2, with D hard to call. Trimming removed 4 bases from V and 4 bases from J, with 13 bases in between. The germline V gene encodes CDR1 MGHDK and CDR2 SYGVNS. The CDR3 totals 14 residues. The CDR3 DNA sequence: TGTGCCAGCAGTGCCGGGTTCCTATTCTATGGCTACACCTTC. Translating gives CASSAGFLFYGYTF.

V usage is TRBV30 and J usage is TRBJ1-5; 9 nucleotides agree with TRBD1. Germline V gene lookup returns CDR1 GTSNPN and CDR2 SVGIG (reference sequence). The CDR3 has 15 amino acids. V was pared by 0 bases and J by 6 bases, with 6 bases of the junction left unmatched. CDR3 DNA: TGTGCCTGGAGTGTAGGACAGGGGTCTAGTCAGCCCCAGCATTTT. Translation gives CAWSVGQGSSQPQHF.

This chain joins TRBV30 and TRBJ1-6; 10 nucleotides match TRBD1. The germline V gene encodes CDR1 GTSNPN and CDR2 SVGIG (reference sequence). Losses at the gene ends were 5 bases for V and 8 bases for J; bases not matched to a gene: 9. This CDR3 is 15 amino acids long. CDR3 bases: TGTGCCTGGGGATCGGACAGGGGGTCGTATTCACCCCTCCACTTT. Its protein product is CAWGSDRGSYSPLHF.

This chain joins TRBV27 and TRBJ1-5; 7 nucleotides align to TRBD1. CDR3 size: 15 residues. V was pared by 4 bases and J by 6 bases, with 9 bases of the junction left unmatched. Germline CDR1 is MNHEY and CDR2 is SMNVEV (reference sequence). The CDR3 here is CASSSQGQAAQPQHF. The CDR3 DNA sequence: TGTGCCAGCAGTTCCCAAGGACAGGCGGCTCAGCCCCAGCATTTT.